This entry features one T cell receptor (beta chain) sequence. The antigen is unknown. For CDR3 and TCR beta VDJ profiling, genomic DNA was the template used. TCRdb ran MiXCR on the reads and lists one entry per CDR3 protein. Seen here are about 470,000 distinct CDR3 sequences, around 33% observed once, and the top ten hold about 0.8%. All patients picked for sequencing had shown, by flow cytometry, an expansion of CD8+CD57+ cells. Blood was sampled before the patients had received any therapy. The data were obtained in a study of CD8+CD57+ T cells in acquired aplastic anemia. About the study: Sorted CD4+ plus CD8+ cells gave DNA averaging approximately 2.9 ug. Findings of the study overall: The study found no significant CD8+ Simpson's diversity difference between patients and controls. A set of approximately 30 CD8+ CDR3 sequences was shared between patients and controls, and these sequences appeared highly expressed in patients.

From germline, CDR1 is LGHDT and CDR2 YNNKEL (reference sequence). The ends were cut back, 3 bases at V and 4 bases at J, with 15 bases in the middle. The CDR3 contains 15 residues. The gene calls are TRBV3-1 and TRBJ1-1, with a weak D call TRBD1 (6 bases). The sequence derives from a human donor with aplastic anemia. Sequencing input: sorted CD4+, CD8+, or CD8+CD57+ T cells (not recorded which) from PBMCs. CDR3 bases: TGTGCCAGCAGCCAGGGTACAGGGACACTCACTGAAGCTTTCTTT. Translating gives CASSQGTGTLTEAFF.